The T cell receptor (beta chain) described here comes from a study of CD8 T cells in Susac syndrome. This clonotype was seen a handful of times. Relative to the germline gene, one junction end is altered; a read error may explain this. The germline V gene has CDR1 LGHDT and CDR2 YNNKEL (reference sequence). The CDR3 runs to 11 residues. With random hexamers, reverse transcription was performed on about 0.45 to 1 ug of RNA. Multiplex PCR with immunoSEQ amplified the TCR beta CDR3 across 54 Vbeta and 13 Jbeta. A single record per CDR3 protein comes from TCRdb applying MiXCR to the immunoSEQ multiplex PCR reads. Of about 140,000 distinct CDR3 sequences listed, approximately 95% are singletons.

The chain carries TRBV3-1 and TRBJ2-7; D gene unclear. The sample was CD4+ T cells from PBMCs. The receptor was derived from a human donor with multiple sclerosis. CDR3 sequence reads: CASSQVYEQYF. Here the CDR3 DNA reads TGTGCCAGCAGTCAAGTCTACGAGCAGTACTTC.